This is a list of T cell receptor beta chains from one sample in a study of T cell responses to AZD1222 COVID-19 vaccine. TCRdb's copy holds only in-frame clones and misses some; the assay was immunoSEQ multiplex PCR. The top ten hold roughly 4% of the sample, which has 100,000 or so clones, about 89% seen once. The source was peripheral blood, collected on day 0 of AZD1222 vaccination. The receptors were sampled from an adult in good health. CDR3s include the opening cysteine and the closing phenylalanine or tryptophan. D genes are given only for firm matches. Part of the rows lack a size; the others show once, few, many or a class for expanded clones.

abundance,j_gene,d_gene,v_gene,CDR3nt,CDR3aa
.,TRBJ1-2,TRBD1,TRBV5-4,TGTGCCAGCAGCTTCCCAGGACAGGGAGCCTATGGCTACACCTTC,CASSFPGQGAYGYTF
once,TRBJ1-1,.,TRBV12-3/TRBV12-4,TGTGCCAGCAACATGGACAGGAACACTGAAGCTTTCTTT,CASNMDRNTEAFF
once,TRBJ1-4,.,TRBV14,TGTGCCAGCAGCCAAGATCGGAGGGCGAGCGAAAAACTGTTTTTT,CASSQDRRASEKLFF
once,TRBJ1-1,.,TRBV14,TGTGCCAGCAGCCAAATATCGGAGGGTTGGATAGTTGAAGCTTTCTTT,CASSQISEGWIVEAFF
once,TRBJ2-7,.,TRBV6-2/TRBV6-3,TGTGCCAGCAGTCACAACAGCTTACGAGGGCAGTACTTC,CASSHNSLRGQYF
.,TRBJ1-2,TRBD1,TRBV3-1/TRBV3-2,TGTGCCAGCAGCCAAGGGACAGGGGAGGGCTATGGCTACACCTTC,CASSQGTGEGYGYTF
.,TRBJ1-2,.,TRBV7-2,TGTGCCAGCAGCCAGCAGCAGACCAGTAACTATGGCTACACCTTC,CASSQQQTSNYGYTF
.,TRBJ1-1,.,TRBV20-1,TGCAGTGCTAGTCGGCAGAAGAACACTGAAGCTTTCTTT,CSASRQKNTEAFF
.,TRBJ1-1,.,TRBV10-2,TGCGCCAGCAGTGAGTCGTTGAGGAACACTGAAGCTTTCTTT,CASSESLRNTEAFF
.,TRBJ2-2,TRBD2,TRBV6-1,TGTGCCAGCAGTGAAGGGAGCGGGGGGAGCGAGGAGCTGTTTTTT,CASSEGSGGSEELFF
.,TRBJ2-3,.,TRBV2,TGTGCCAGCAGTGGAATTTACGTGAGCACAGATACGCAGTATTTT,CASSGIYVSTDTQYF